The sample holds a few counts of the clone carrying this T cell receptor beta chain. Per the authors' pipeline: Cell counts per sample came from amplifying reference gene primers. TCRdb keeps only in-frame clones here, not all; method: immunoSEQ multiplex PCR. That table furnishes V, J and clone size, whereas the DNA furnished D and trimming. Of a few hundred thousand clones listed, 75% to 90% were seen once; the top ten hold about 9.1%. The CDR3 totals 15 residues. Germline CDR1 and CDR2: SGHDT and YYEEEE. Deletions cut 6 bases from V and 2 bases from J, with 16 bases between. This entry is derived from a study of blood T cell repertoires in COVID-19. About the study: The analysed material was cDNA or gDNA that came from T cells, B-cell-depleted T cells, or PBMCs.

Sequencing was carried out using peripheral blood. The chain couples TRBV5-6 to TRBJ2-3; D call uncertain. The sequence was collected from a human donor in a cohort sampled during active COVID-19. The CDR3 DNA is TGTGCCAGCACCAAACAACCAAAATCCACAGATACGCAGTATTTT. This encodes CASTKQPKSTDTQYF.